A single sample gave rise to the 17 T cell receptor beta chains below, sequenced in a study of blood T cell repertoires in COVID-19. The protocol was immunoSEQ multiplex PCR, while the TCRdb copy is restricted to in-frame clones and leaves out a portion. The table has 300,000 to 400,000 clones, almost 85% seen once. Sequenced input: peripheral blood. The receptors stem from a human donor in a cohort sampled during active COVID-19.

The chain has TRBV7-2 and TRBJ2-3; D call uncertain. This CDR3 region has 13 residues. The germline V gene encodes CDR1 SGHTA and CDR2 FQGNSA. V was clipped by 5 bases and J by 2 bases, with 8 bases between them. The CDR3 is CASSPTNTDTQYF. CDR3 nucleotides: TGTGCCAGCAGCCCCACTAACACAGATACGCAGTATTTT.

This rearrangement joins TRBV2 to TRBJ2-3; D gene ambiguous. V dropped 7 bases and J dropped 2 bases, with 13 bases sitting between them. The germline gives CDR1 SNHLY, CDR2 FYNNEI. The CDR3 contains 14 residues. This CDR3 reads CASKVVAATDTQYF. The DNA of the CDR3 is TGTGCCAGCAAAGTGGTAGCCGCCACAGATACGCAGTATTTT.

The chain recombines TRBV6-2 or TRBV6-3 with TRBJ2-4; TRBD2 agrees at 12 bases. The CDR3 is made up of 17 amino acids. With 1 base clipped from V and 8 bases from J, the junction kept 9 bases outside the gene matches. Germline V gives CDR1 MNHEY, CDR2 SVGEGT. The CDR3 loop is CASSYYLAGGPRHIQYF. The CDR3 coding sequence is TGTGCCAGCAGTTACTACCTAGCGGGGGGGCCGAGGCACATTCAGTACTTC.

The chain has TRBV6-4 and TRBJ2-3, with D tentatively TRBD2 (6 bases). V was shortened by 3 bases and J by 3 bases, with 10 bases between the two germline ends. Germline lookup yields CDR1 MRHNA and CDR2 SNTAGT. CDR3 length: 14 amino acids. In nucleotides, the CDR3 is TGTGCCAGCAGTGAGAGTAGCGGAACAGATACGCAGTATTTT. It yields the protein CASSESSGTDTQYF.

V is TRBV7-2 and J is TRBJ2-5, with 7 bases fitting TRBD1. Germline V gene sequence: CDR1 SGHTA, CDR2 FQGNSA. V trimming: 4 bases; J trimming: 4 bases; junction bases outside the gene matches: 0. The CDR3 is made up of 12 amino acids. CDR3 amino acids: CASSSGGETQYF. The CDR3 bases are TGTGCCAGCAGCTCAGGGGGAGAGACCCAGTACTTC. The complete variable domain, with remaining parts taken from reference TRBV7-2 and TRBJ2-5, reads GAGVSQSPSNKVTEKGKDVELRCDPISGHTALYWYRQSLGQGLEFLIYFQGNSAPDKSGLPSDRFSAERTGGSVSTLTIQRTQQEDSAVYLCASSSGGETQYFGPGTRLLVL.

This CDR3 is CATSDRTGNEAFF. The CDR3 coding sequence is TGTGCCACCAGTGATCGGACAGGGAACGAAGCTTTCTTT. The V call is TRBV24-1, the J call TRBJ1-1, with TRBD1 identical over 8 bases. Trimming cost V 3 bases and J 8 bases; bases outside gene matches: 4. Looked up from germline, CDR1 is KGHDR and CDR2 is SFDVKD. The CDR3 has 13 residues.

This clone has only one observation. V and J are TRBV5-1 and TRBJ1-1; 11 nucleotides align to TRBD1. The V and J ends lost 4 bases and 6 bases, in that order; junction bases with no gene match: 11. The CDR3 has 16 amino acids. CDR1 and CDR2 (germline): SGHRS, YFSETQ. CDR3 region: CASSVAGQGGQAEAFF. The CDR3 bases are TGCGCCAGCAGCGTAGCGGGACAGGGGGGTCAGGCTGAAGCTTTCTTT.

This chain links TRBV12-5 with TRBJ1-5; D call uncertain. V dropped 3 bases and J dropped 5 bases, with 26 bases sitting between them. This CDR3 spans 19 amino acids. Germline CDR1 is LGHNT and CDR2 is FRNRAP. In nucleotides, the CDR3 is TGTGCTAGTGGTTTAGCTTCCCGCCAGGACGTACTCGGGGATCAGCCCCAGCATTTT. This encodes CASGLASRQDVLGDQPQHF.

The chain is built from TRBV6-6 and TRBJ1-3, with 11 bases matching TRBD1. The length of the CDR3 is 15 residues. From germline, CDR1 is MNHNY and CDR2 SVGAGI (reference sequence). V lost 4 bases to trimming and J lost 2 bases; unmatched junction nucleotides: 1. CDR3 sequence reads: CASSSGQGAGNTIYF. The CDR3 coding sequence is TGTGCCAGCAGTTCGGGACAGGGGGCTGGAAACACCATATATTTT.

The rearrangement uses TRBV5-4 and TRBJ1-3; perhaps TRBD1 as D (5 bases). Trimming took 0 bases from V and 4 from J, leaving 8 bases between them. The CDR3 extends over 14 amino acids. Germline V lookup: CDR1 SGHNT, CDR2 YYREEE (reference sequence). The CDR3 loop reads CASSLEGRGNTIYF. DNA for the CDR3: TGTGCCAGCAGCTTGGAGGGGCGAGGAAACACCATATATTTT.

V is TRBV6-6 and J is TRBJ1-5, with 8 positions matching TRBD1. CDR1 and CDR2 (germline): MNHNY, SVGAGI (reference sequence). Trimming removed 7 bases from V and 6 bases from J; junction bases left unmatched: 8. The CDR3 loop spans 14 amino acids. CDR3 residues: CASTTGAKSQPQHF. CDR3 nucleotides: TGTGCCAGCACGACAGGGGCTAAAAGTCAGCCCCAGCATTTT.

V gene TRBV30 combines with J gene TRBJ1-2; maybe TRBD1 (5 bases). Germline V gives CDR1 GTSNPN, CDR2 SVGIG (reference sequence). The V gene lost 8 bases and the J gene lost 2 bases, with 15 bases spanning the gap. This CDR3 has 13 amino acids. The CDR3 loop is CAQFKSGNYGYTF. The CDR3 region has the DNA TGTGCCCAATTTAAGTCAGGGAACTATGGCTACACCTTC.

This clone was found once. The J gene is TRBJ1-3, the V gene TRBV3-1 (or the pseudogene TRBV3-2); D gene uncertain. Germline lookup yields CDR1 LGHDT and CDR2 YNNKEL (reference sequence). Trimming removed 5 bases at V and 0 bases at J, with 11 bases between. The CDR3 extends over 15 amino acids. In DNA, the CDR3 is TGTGCCAGCAGCTCACAGAGCTTCTCTGGAAACACCATATATTTT. Protein product: CASSSQSFSGNTIYF.

CDR3 amino acids: CASRAHFFARGTSSGEQFF. In DNA form, the CDR3 reads TGTGCCAGCAGGGCCCATTTCTTTGCTCGGGGGACTAGCAGCGGTGAGCAGTTCTTC. The rearrangement links TRBV7-9 to TRBJ2-1, with 9 bases that match TRBD2. The germline V gene encodes CDR1 SEHNR and CDR2 FQNEAQ (reference sequence). CDR3 length: 19 amino acids. V lost 6 bases, J lost 9 bases, and 24 bases stayed unmatched.

This chain connects TRBV6-2 or TRBV6-3 to TRBJ1-4, with no clear D. V shed 1 base and J shed 0 bases, with 3 bases lying between them. Germline V CDR1 and CDR2: MNHEY, SVGEGT. The length of the CDR3 is 14 residues. This chain's CDR3 is CASSYLTTNEKLFF. CDR3 DNA sequence: TGTGCCAGCAGTTACTTAACAACTAATGAAAAACTGTTTTTT.

The chain joins TRBV9 to TRBJ2-2; TRBD1 matches 11 bases. CDR1 is SGDLS, CDR2 YYNGEE, per germline. Trimming cost V 3 bases and J 5 bases; bases outside gene matches: 6. This CDR3 is built from 16 residues. The CDR3 region is CASSGAGTGGTGELFF. The CDR3 DNA follows: TGTGCCAGCAGCGGCGCCGGGACAGGGGGTACCGGGGAGCTGTTTTTT.

V and J are TRBV29-1 and TRBJ1-2, with TRBD1 as a possible D gene (5 bases). The germline CDR1 and CDR2 sequences are SQVTM and ANQGSEA. With 8 bases removed from V and 4 bases from J, the gap between germline ends came to 20 bases. The CDR3 length is 14 residues. This CDR3 reads CSTATPQGLYGYTF. The CDR3 coding sequence is TGCAGCACCGCAACACCCCAGGGCCTCTATGGCTACACCTTC.